This entry lists 28 T cell receptor beta chains sequenced from one sample in a study of blood T cell repertoires in COVID-19. Sequenced by immunoSEQ multiplex PCR; TCRdb stores in-frame clones only, minus some. Among 99,000 or so clones listed, around 88% were seen once. Source material: peripheral blood. The receptors stem from a man aged 50 to 60 with COVID-19, enrolled during active disease.

The chain combines TRBV6-5 with TRBJ2-7; D perhaps matches TRBD2 (5 bases). Germline loops: CDR1 MNHEY, CDR2 SVGAGI. Trimming removed 10 bases at V and 1 base at J, with 14 bases between. The CDR3 contains 13 residues. Written as DNA, the CDR3 is TGTGCCACCACCCGGGAAGGATCCTACGAGCAGTACTTC. Amino acid sequence: CATTREGSYEQYF.

In its sample, this clone was seen once. V and J are TRBV29-1 and TRBJ1-3, with D maybe TRBD1 (6 bases). Trimming stripped 0 bases from V and 2 bases from J, with 11 bases between. Germline V gives CDR1 SQVTM, CDR2 ANQGSEA. The CDR3 contains 15 residues. CDR3 region: CSVEDTGRAGNTIYF. CDR3 coding DNA: TGCAGCGTTGAAGATACAGGGAGGGCTGGAAACACCATATATTTT.

The CDR3 region is CASSEPGGSDTQYF. The CDR3 nucleotides read TGCGCCAGCAGTGAGCCGGGAGGTTCGGATACGCAGTATTTT. This sequence joins TRBV10-2 and TRBJ2-3, with 7 bases that match TRBD2. This CDR3 region has 14 residues. Trimming at V came to 2 bases and at J to 6 bases, leaving 5 bases not matched to a gene. Germline CDR1 WSHSY, CDR2 SAAADI.

Here the CDR3 DNA reads TGTGCCAGCAGCTCGGGCGGGGGCTCTAACTATGGCTACACCTTC. The encoded protein is CASSSGGGSNYGYTF. The rearrangement uses TRBV5-5 and TRBJ1-2; maybe TRBD1 (6 bases). V was pared by 3 bases and J by 0 bases, with 12 bases between. CDR1 and CDR2 from the germline V gene are SGHKS and YYEKEE (reference sequence). The CDR3 totals 15 residues.

The chain recombines TRBV7-2 with TRBJ1-3; D is ambiguous. The CDR3 totals 15 residues. The germline V and J ends were trimmed by 3 bases and 0 bases, with 9 bases remaining between them. Germline values: CDR1 SGHTA, CDR2 FQGNSA. CDR3 DNA: TGTGCCAGCAGCTTTCTAGTGAACTCTGGAAACACCATATATTTT. Translation gives CASSFLVNSGNTIYF.

CDR3 DNA: TGTGCCACCAGCAGCTTCGGCCAGGGGTTGGCAGAGACCCAGTACTTC. Its protein product is CATSSFGQGLAETQYF. The chain recombines TRBV15 with TRBJ2-5, with D possibly TRBD1 on 6 matching bases. Deletions cut 3 bases from V and 4 bases from J, with 18 bases between. Looked up from germline, CDR1 is LNHNV and CDR2 is YYDKDF (reference sequence). This CDR3 is 16 amino acids long. Complete variable domain (other parts from reference TRBV15 and TRBJ2-5): DAMVIQNPRYQVTQFGKPVTLSCSQTLNHNVMYWYQQKSSQAPKLLFHYYDKDFNNEADTPDNFQSRRPNTSFCFLDIRSPGLGDTAMYLCATSSFGQGLAETQYFGPGTRLLVL.

The chain recombines TRBV2 with TRBJ2-4, with TRBD1 matching over 8 bases. This CDR3 is 15 amino acids long. Germline V CDR1 and CDR2: SNHLY, FYNNEI. With V trimmed by 7 bases and J by 1 base, 6 bases remained unmatched. This CDR3 is CASTLGQGAKNIQYF. DNA for the CDR3: TGTGCCAGCACCTTAGGACAGGGTGCCAAAAACATTCAGTACTTC.

This chain uses TRBV6-5 with TRBJ1-6; no clear D. V shed 2 bases and J shed 0 bases, with 8 bases lying between them. Per the germline V gene, CDR1 is MNHEY and CDR2 is SVGAGI. The CDR3 spans 16 residues. The CDR3 coding sequence is TGTGCCAGCAGTTACCAGGTCTACTCCTATAATTCACCCCTCCACTTT. This sequence encodes CASSYQVYSYNSPLHF.

The CDR3 here is CASSSFQGTEAFF. The CDR3 region has the DNA TGCGCCAGCAGCTCTTTTCAGGGTACTGAAGCTTTCTTT. The chain carries TRBV5-1 and TRBJ1-1; tentatively, D is TRBD1 (5 bases). Trimming cost V 3 bases and J 5 bases, with 11 bases left between them. There are 13 residues in the CDR3. Germline V gene lookup returns CDR1 SGHRS and CDR2 YFSETQ.

V gene TRBV11-2 combines with J gene TRBJ1-2, with D possibly matching TRBD1 (5 bases). The CDR3 runs 14 residues. Germline V gene lookup returns CDR1 SGHAT and CDR2 FQNNGV. V lost 4 bases to trimming and J lost 4 bases, with 13 bases between them. In DNA form, the CDR3 reads TGTGCCAGCAGCTCCCCCCCACAGGCCTATGGCTACACCTTC. As protein: CASSSPPQAYGYTF.

The chain is built from TRBV9 and TRBJ1-5, with 7 bases lining up with TRBD1. CDR3 size: 15 residues. Germline V CDR1 and CDR2: SGDLS, YYNGEE. V was clipped by 4 bases and J by 3 bases; unmatched bases: 7. CDR3 in DNA: TGTGCCAGCAGCTCTAGCGGGACAGCCAATCAGCCCCAGCATTTT. This encodes CASSSSGTANQPQHF.

This chain uses TRBV6-5 with TRBJ1-4; 10 nucleotides line up with TRBD1. The CDR3 is 15 amino acids. Germline lookup yields CDR1 MNHEY and CDR2 SVGAGI. J lost 7 bases, V lost 6 bases, and 8 bases had no gene match. The CDR3 bases are TGTGCCAGCAGGACATCGACAGGGGGCGGTGAAAAACTGTTTTTT. It specifies CASRTSTGGGEKLFF.

This sequence joins TRBV15 and TRBJ1-6; 7 nucleotides match TRBD1. CDR3 length: 16 residues. With V trimmed by 5 bases and J by 6 bases, 10 bases remained unmatched. The V gene's germline CDR1 is LNHNV and CDR2 YYDKDF (reference sequence). DNA of the CDR3: TGTGCCACCAGCGGTTCCGACAGGGCCTTTAATTCACCCCTCCACTTT. It encodes CATSGSDRAFNSPLHF.

Here the CDR3 DNA reads TGTGCCAGCAGCCCGCTAGCGGGGGGACTTTACAATGAGCAGTTCTTC. Translated, it gives CASSPLAGGLYNEQFF. The V call is TRBV7-3, the J call TRBJ2-1; 11 bases map to TRBD2. The CDR3 loop spans 16 amino acids. V lost 5 bases, J lost 4 bases, and 7 bases stayed unmatched. Germline assignment: CDR1 SGHTA and CDR2 FQGTGA.

This clone was recorded once. The junction does not match germline at one end; this may be a read error. This sequence joins TRBV10-3 and TRBJ2-2; possibly TRBD1 for D (6 bases). The CDR3 extends over 13 amino acids. In germline, CDR1 is ENHRY, CDR2 SYGVKD. CDR3 nucleotide sequence: TGTGCCGTCAGGGGTACCGGCGGGGGGGAGCTGTTTTTT. It is translated as CAVRGTGGGELFF.

This rearrangement joins TRBV19 to TRBJ1-1; 8 bases match TRBD1. V shed 3 bases and J 8 bases; nucleotides not matched to a gene: 5. The germline gives CDR1 LNHDA, CDR2 SQIVND (reference sequence). The CDR3 spans 13 residues. This CDR3 is CASSMAGGGEAFF. The CDR3 DNA reads TGTGCCAGTAGTATGGCAGGGGGCGGAGAAGCTTTCTTT.

This clone has just one count. The rearrangement uses TRBV7-2 and TRBJ1-5; weak D call: TRBD1 (6 bases). The germline gives CDR1 SGHTA, CDR2 FQGNSA. The CDR3 is made up of 14 amino acids. Trimming cost V 2 bases and J 2 bases, with 7 bases left between them. The CDR3 loop is CASSLRTGNQPQHF. The CDR3 coding sequence is TGTGCCAGCAGCTTAAGGACAGGCAATCAGCCCCAGCATTTT. Drawing the rest from reference TRBV7-2 and TRBJ1-5, the complete variable domain is GAGVSQSPSNKVTEKGKDVELRCDPISGHTALYWYRQSLGQGLEFLIYFQGNSAPDKSGLPSDRFSAERTGGSVSTLTIQRTQQEDSAVYLCASSLRTGNQPQHFGDGTRLSIL.

The chain has TRBV5-1 and TRBJ1-3; no definite D call. The V gene lost 1 base and the J gene lost 0 bases, with 8 bases spanning the gap. The germline gives CDR1 SGHRS, CDR2 YFSETQ. The CDR3 has 15 residues. DNA for the CDR3: TGCGCCAGCAGCTTGTACGGCGGCTCTGGAAACACCATATATTTT. Translation gives CASSLYGGSGNTIYF.

A single count supports this clone. This chain links TRBV19 with TRBJ1-5; the D gene is possibly TRBD1 (6 bases). In germline, CDR1 is LNHDA, CDR2 SQIVND (reference sequence). V lost 1 base to trimming and J lost 2 bases, with 9 bases between them. The CDR3 length is 15 residues. CDR3 coding DNA: TGTGCCAGTAGTATAGGGGCAGGGGGCAATCAGCCCCAGCATTTT. Translating gives CASSIGAGGNQPQHF.

This clone was counted between two and nine times. The chain carries TRBV7-8 and TRBJ1-1; D is undetermined. CDR3 length: 14 amino acids. V lost 5 bases to trimming and J lost 0 bases, with 10 bases between them. CDR1 and CDR2 (germline): SGHVS, FQNEAQ. The CDR3 sequence: CASSPAGLNTEAFF. The CDR3 DNA follows: TGTGCCAGCAGCCCAGCCGGTTTGAACACTGAAGCTTTCTTT.

This clone was seen just once. The rearrangement links TRBV2 to TRBJ2-1; 14 bases are shared with TRBD2. Germline loops: CDR1 SNHLY, CDR2 FYNNEI. V was pared by 6 bases and J by 0 bases, with 10 bases of the junction left unmatched. This CDR3 comprises 19 residues. CDR3: CASRSGLAGVKISYNEQFF. In nucleotides, the CDR3 is TGTGCCAGCAGGTCGGGACTAGCGGGGGTCAAGATCTCCTACAATGAGCAGTTCTTC.

There are a few counts of this clone. The J gene is TRBJ2-7, the V gene TRBV7-2; 8 nucleotides agree with TRBD2. J lost 2 bases, V lost 6 bases, and 3 bases had no gene match. The length of the CDR3 is 13 residues. The germline CDR1 and CDR2 sequences are SGHTA and FQGNSA. CDR3 bases: TGTGCCAGCAGAACCGGGGGGGCCTACGAGCAGTACTTC. It codes for CASRTGGAYEQYF.

The table lists this clone with a few counts. The chain recombines TRBV28 with TRBJ1-2, with a weak D call TRBD1 (5 bases). Germline V gene lookup returns CDR1 MDHEN and CDR2 SYDVKM. CDR3 length: 14 residues. V was cut by 6 bases and J by 5 bases, with 16 bases left in between. CDR3 sequence reads: CASSAGPSLYGYTF. The CDR3 coding sequence is TGTGCCAGCAGCGCGGGACCCAGCTTATATGGCTACACCTTC.

The V gene is TRBV10-3, the J gene TRBJ2-4; weak D call: TRBD2 (7 bases). There are 17 residues in the CDR3. With 4 bases removed from V and 1 base from J, the gap between germline ends came to 17 bases. Germline CDR1 ENHRY, CDR2 SYGVKD. CDR3 sequence: CAISGQAVGGAKNIQYF. CDR3 sequence (DNA): TGTGCCATCAGTGGACAGGCCGTGGGGGGGGCCAAAAACATTCAGTACTTC.

V and J are TRBV28 and TRBJ1-2; 8 bases fit TRBD1. CDR1 is MDHEN, CDR2 SYDVKM, per germline. This CDR3 comprises 14 residues. Losses at the gene ends were 3 bases for V and 8 bases for J; bases not matched to a gene: 8. The CDR3 DNA reads TGTGCCAGCAGTTTGGTACCAGGGGGCGACGGCTACACCTTC. Translating it yields CASSLVPGGDGYTF.

This clone was counted once. One end of the junction does not line up with germline, which may come from a read error. V is TRBV11-2 and J is TRBJ2-7; D is ambiguous. The CDR3 has 9 residues. CDR1 and CDR2 from the germline V gene are SGHAT and FQNNGV. CDR3 coding DNA: TGTGCCAGCAGCTTAGATGGAGCATTC. Amino acids: CASSLDGAF.

The CDR3 spells CASSIQGYNSPLHF. The CDR3 DNA reads as TGTGCCAGTAGTATACAGGGATATAATTCACCCCTCCACTTT. The gene calls are TRBV19 and TRBJ1-6; D might be TRBD1 (5 bases). Looked up from germline, CDR1 is LNHDA and CDR2 is SQIVND (reference sequence). The CDR3 spans 14 residues. Trimming shortened V by 2 bases and J by 4 bases, and 6 bases separated the two germline ends. Based on the CDR3 plus reference TRBV19 and TRBJ1-6, the full variable domain is DGGITQSPKYLFRKEGQNVTLSCEQNLNHDAMYWYRQDPGQGLRLIYYSQIVNDFQKGDIAEGYSVSREKKESFPLTVTSAQKNPTAFYLCASSIQGYNSPLHFGNGTRLTVT.

The chain employs TRBV7-2 and TRBJ2-7, with 9 bases lining up with TRBD1. The V and J ends lost 3 bases and 5 bases, in that order; junction bases with no gene match: 8. This CDR3 contains 15 residues. CDR1 SGHTA and CDR2 FQGNSA come from the germline V gene. The CDR3 region is CASSLQTGTGNEQYF. CDR3 sequence (DNA): TGTGCCAGCAGCTTGCAAACCGGGACAGGGAACGAGCAGTACTTC.